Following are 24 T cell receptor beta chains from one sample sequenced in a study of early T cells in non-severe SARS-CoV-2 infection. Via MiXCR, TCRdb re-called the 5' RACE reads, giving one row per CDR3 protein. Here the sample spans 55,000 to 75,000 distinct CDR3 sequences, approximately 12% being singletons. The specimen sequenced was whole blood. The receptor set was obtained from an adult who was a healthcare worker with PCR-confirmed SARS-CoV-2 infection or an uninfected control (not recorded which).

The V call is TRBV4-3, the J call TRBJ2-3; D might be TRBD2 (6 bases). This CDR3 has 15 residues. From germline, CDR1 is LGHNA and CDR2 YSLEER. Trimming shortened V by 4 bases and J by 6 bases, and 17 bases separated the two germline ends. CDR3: CASSPRKGSGDTQYF. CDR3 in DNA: TGCGCCAGCAGCCCACGGAAAGGGAGCGGGGATACGCAGTATTTT.

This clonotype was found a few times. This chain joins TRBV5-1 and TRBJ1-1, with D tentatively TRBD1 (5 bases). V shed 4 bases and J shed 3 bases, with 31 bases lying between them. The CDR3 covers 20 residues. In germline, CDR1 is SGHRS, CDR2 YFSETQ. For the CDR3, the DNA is TGCGCCAGCAGCGTGGAGGGGTACGCCCGCGTGCGGTCCGGGGACACTGAAGCTTTCTTT. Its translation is CASSVEGYARVRSGDTEAFF.

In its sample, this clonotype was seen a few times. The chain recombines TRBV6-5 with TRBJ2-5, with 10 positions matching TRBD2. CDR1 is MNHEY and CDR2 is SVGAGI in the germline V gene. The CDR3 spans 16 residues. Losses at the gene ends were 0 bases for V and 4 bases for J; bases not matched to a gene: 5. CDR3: CASSYSRLAGVETQYF. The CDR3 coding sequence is TGTGCCAGCAGTTACTCAAGGCTAGCGGGGGTAGAGACCCAGTACTTC.

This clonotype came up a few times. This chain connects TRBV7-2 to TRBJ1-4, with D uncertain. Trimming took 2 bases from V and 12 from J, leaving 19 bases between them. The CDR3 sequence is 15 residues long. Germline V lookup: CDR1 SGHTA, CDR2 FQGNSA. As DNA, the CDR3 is TGTGCCAGCAGCTTAAATTTGTTGGTAACTGGGGAACTGTTTTTT. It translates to CASSLNLLVTGELFF.

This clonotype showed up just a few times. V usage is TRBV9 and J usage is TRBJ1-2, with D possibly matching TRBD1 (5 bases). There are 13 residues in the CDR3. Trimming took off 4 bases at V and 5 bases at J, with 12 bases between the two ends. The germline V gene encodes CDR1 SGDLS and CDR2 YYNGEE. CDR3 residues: CASSLQQGYGYTF. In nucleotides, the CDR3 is TGTGCCAGCAGCCTACAGCAGGGATATGGCTACACCTTC.

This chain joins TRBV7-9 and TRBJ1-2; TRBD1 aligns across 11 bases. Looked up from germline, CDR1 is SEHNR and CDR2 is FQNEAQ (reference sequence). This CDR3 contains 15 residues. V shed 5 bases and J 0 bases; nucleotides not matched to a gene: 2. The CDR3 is CASSQGQGANYGYTF. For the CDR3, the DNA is TGTGCCAGCAGCCAGGGACAGGGGGCTAACTATGGCTACACCTTC.

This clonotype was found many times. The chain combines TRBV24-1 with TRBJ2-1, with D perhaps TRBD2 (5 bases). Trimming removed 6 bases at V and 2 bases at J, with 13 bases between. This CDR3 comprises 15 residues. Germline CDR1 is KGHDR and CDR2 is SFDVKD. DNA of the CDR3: TGTGCCACCAGTAGCGCGGGCGCGCCCTACAATGAGCAGTTCTTC. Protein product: CATSSAGAPYNEQFF.

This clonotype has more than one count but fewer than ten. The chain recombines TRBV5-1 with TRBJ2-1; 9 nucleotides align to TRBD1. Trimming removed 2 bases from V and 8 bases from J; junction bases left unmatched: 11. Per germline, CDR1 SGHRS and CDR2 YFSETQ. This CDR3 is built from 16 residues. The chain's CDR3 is CASSFSGTGKIDEQFF. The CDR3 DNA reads TGCGCCAGCAGCTTCTCCGGGACAGGGAAGATCGATGAGCAGTTCTTC.

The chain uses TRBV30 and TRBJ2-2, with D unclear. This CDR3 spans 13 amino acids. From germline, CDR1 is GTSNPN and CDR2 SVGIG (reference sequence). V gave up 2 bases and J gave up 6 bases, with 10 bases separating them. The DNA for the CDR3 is TGTGCCTGGAGTCGCTTTGGGGCCGGGGAGCTGTTTTTT. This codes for CAWSRFGAGELFF. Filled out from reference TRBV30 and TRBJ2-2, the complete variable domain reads SQTIHQWPATLVQPVGSPLSLECTVEGTSNPNLYWYRQAAGRGLQLLFYSVGIGQISSEVPQNLSASRPQDRQFILSSKKLLLSDSGFYLCAWSRFGAGELFFGEGSRLTVL.

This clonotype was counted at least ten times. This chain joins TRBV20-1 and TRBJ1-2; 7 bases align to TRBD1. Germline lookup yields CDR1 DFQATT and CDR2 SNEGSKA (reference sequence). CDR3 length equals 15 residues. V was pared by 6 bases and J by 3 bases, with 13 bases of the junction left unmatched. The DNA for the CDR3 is TGCAGTGCCCCCGACAGGGCCAAAAGGGACTATGGCTACACCTTC. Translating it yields CSAPDRAKRDYGYTF.

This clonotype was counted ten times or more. CDR3 residues: CAWSWGSLNTEAFF. The CDR3 DNA sequence: TGTGCCTGGAGTTGGGGCAGCTTGAACACTGAAGCTTTCTTT. This rearrangement joins TRBV30 to TRBJ1-1, with D possibly TRBD1 on 5 matching bases. The CDR3 is 14 amino acids. V lost 2 bases and J lost 0, with 10 bases in between. Germline loops: CDR1 GTSNPN, CDR2 SVGIG (reference sequence).

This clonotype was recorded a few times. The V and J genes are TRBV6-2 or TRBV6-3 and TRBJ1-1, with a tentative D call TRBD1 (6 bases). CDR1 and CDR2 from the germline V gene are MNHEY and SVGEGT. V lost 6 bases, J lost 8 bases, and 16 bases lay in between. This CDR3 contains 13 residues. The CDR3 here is CASRDTGGREAFF. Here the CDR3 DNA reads TGTGCCAGCAGGGACACGGGGGGCCGAGAAGCTTTCTTT.

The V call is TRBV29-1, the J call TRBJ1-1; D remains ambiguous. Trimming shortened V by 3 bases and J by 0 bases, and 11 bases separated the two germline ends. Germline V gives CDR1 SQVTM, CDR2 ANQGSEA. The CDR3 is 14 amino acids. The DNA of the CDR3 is TGCAGCGTTGAGGCAGGCGATATGAACACTGAAGCTTTCTTT. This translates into CSVEAGDMNTEAFF. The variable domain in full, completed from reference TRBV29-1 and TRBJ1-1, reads SAVISQKPSRDICQRGTSLTIQCQVDSQVTMMFWYRQQPGQSLTLIATANQGSEATYESGFVIDKFPISRPNLTFSTLTVSNMSPEDSSIYLCSVEAGDMNTEAFFGQGTRLTVV.

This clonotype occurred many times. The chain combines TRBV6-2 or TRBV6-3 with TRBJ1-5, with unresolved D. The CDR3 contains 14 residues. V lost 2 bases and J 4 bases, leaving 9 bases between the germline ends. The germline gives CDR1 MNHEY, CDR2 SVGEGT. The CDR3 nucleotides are TGTGCCAGCAGTTACGGCCGGCAGAATCAGCCCCAGCATTTT. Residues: CASSYGRQNQPQHF.

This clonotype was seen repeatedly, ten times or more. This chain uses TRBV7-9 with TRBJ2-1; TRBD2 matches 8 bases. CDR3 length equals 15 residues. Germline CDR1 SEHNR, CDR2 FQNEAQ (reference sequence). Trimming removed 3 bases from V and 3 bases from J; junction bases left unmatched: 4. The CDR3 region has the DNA TGTGCCAGCAGCTTGGGCGGGGGGAACTACAATGAGCAGTTCTTC. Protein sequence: CASSLGGGNYNEQFF.

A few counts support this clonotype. CDR3 sequence: CASSYVPESTEAFF. CDR3 in DNA: TGTGCCAGCAGTTACGTCCCCGAATCTACTGAAGCTTTCTTT. The chain uses TRBV6-5 and TRBJ1-1, with D unclear. Per the germline V gene, CDR1 is MNHEY and CDR2 is SVGAGI. This CDR3 region has 14 residues. Trimming removed 2 bases from V and 5 bases from J, with 12 bases in between.

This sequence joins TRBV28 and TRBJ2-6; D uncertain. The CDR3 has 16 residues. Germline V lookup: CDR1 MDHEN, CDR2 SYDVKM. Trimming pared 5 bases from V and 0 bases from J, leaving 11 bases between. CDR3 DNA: TGTGCCAGCAGTAACTCAGCCCTCTCTGGGGCCAACGTCCTGACTTTC. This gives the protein CASSNSALSGANVLTF.

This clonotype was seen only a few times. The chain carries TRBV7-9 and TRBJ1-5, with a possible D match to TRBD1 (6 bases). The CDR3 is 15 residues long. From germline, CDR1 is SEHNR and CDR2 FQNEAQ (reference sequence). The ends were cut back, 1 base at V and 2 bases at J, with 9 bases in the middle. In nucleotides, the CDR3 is TGTGCCAGCAGCTTAGGGTCAGGGGGCAATCAGCCCCAGCATTTT. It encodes CASSLGSGGNQPQHF.

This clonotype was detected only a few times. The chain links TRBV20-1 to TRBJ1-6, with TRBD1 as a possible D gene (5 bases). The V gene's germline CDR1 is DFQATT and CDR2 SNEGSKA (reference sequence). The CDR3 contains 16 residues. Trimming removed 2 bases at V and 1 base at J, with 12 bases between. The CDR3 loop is CSARPGFWSYNSPLHF. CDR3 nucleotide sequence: TGCAGTGCTAGACCAGGGTTCTGGTCCTATAATTCACCCCTCCACTTT.

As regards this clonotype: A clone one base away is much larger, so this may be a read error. This CDR3 reads CASSESSTDTQYF. The CDR3 DNA follows: TGCGCCAGCAGTGAGTCGAGCACAGATACGCAGTATTTT. This chain joins TRBV10-1 and TRBJ2-3; no reliable D call. Looked up from germline, CDR1 is WNHNN and CDR2 is SYGVQD (reference sequence). Trimming left V 0 bases short and J 0 bases short, with 1 base between. The CDR3 has 13 residues.

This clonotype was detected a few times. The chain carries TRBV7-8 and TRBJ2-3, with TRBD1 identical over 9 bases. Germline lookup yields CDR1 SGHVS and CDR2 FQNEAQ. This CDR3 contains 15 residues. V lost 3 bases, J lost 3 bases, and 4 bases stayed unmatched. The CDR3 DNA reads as TGTGCCAGCAGCTTCCGACAGGGGGGGACAGATACGCAGTATTTT. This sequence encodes CASSFRQGGTDTQYF. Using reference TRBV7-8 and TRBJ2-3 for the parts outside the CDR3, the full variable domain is GAGVSQSPRYKVAKRGQDVALRCDPISGHVSLFWYQQALGQGPEFLTYFQNEAQLDKSGLPSDRFFAERPEGSVSTLKIQRTQQEDSAVYLCASSFRQGGTDTQYFGPGTRLTVL.

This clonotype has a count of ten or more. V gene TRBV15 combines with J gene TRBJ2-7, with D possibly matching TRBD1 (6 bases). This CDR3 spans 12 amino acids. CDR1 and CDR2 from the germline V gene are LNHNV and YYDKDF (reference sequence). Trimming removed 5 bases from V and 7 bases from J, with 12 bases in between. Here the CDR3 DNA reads TGTGCCACCAGCCGAAAAAGGGGGGAGCAGTACTTC. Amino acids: CATSRKRGEQYF.

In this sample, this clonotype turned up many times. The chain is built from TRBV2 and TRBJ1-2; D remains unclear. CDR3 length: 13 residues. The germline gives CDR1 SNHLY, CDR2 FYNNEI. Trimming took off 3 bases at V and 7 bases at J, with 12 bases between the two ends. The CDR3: CASSEDSLGGYTF. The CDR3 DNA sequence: TGTGCCAGCAGTGAGGACTCGTTGGGTGGCTACACCTTC.

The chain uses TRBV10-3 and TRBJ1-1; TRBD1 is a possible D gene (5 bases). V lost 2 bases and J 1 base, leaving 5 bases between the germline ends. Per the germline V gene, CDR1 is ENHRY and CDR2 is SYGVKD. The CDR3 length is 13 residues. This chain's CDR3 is CAISEGANTEAFF. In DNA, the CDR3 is TGTGCCATCAGTGAGGGGGCGAACACTGAAGCTTTCTTT.